The TCR beta chain described here comes from a study of beta chain features in type 1 diabetes. Study-wide findings and caveats: Lower insertion and higher deletion counts appeared at VDJ junctions in type 1 diabetes patients.

Remarks on this clone: The antigen remains unidentified.

CDR3 length: 14 amino acids. Germline trimming cut 6 bases from V and 5 bases from J; bases unmatched to any gene: 7. CDR1 is SSHAT, CDR2 FNYEAQ, per germline (reference sequence). The isolated RNA, all of it, was reverse transcribed, so expressed TCRB transcripts were what got sequenced. Sequenced by immunoSEQ multiplex PCR; TCRdb stores in-frame clones only, minus some. The table records about 140,000 clones, roughly 9.3% of them present only once. This clonotype was sampled from a woman aged 40 to 55 in good health. Sequenced: central memory CD4+ T cells from blood. The chain is built from TRBV7-7 and TRBJ2-5; 9 bases match TRBD1. CDR3 coding DNA: TGTGCCAGCAGTTCGGACAGGGGAGCGGAGACCCAGTACTTC. The encoded protein is CASSSDRGAETQYF.